This T cell receptor beta chain came from a study of prognosis after radiotherapy for stage I lung cancer. Study context: In total, around 13 men and 6 or 7 women took part as patients, aged roughly 53 to 95 with a median of approximately 74 years.

Regarding the study as a whole: Reportedly, metastasis status was linked to differences in TRBV and TRBJ usage frequencies.

As for this clonotype: Its antigen remains unknown. A read error may account for a junction end that differs from germline.

It was by two-round multiplex PCR that TCR beta CDR3 was amplified from genomic DNA. Every TRBV and TRBJ gene had its own specific primer in first-round PCR. TCRdb processed the multiplex PCR reads anew with MiXCR; each CDR3 protein has one entry. Of over 15,000 distinct CDR3 sequences in the sample, approximately 46% were seen once. The CDR3 sequence is 13 residues long. Germline V lookup: CDR1 SGHVS, CDR2 FNYEAQ. The genes are TRBV7-6 and TRBJ1-2, with TRBD1 identical over 7 bases. The TCR originated in a donor over 45 with non-small cell lung cancer. The sequencing used PBMCs, collected before or after stereotactic body radiation therapy (not recorded which). The CDR3 region has the DNA TGTGCCAGCAGCTTGGTAGGGGGCAATGGCCACACCTTC. It specifies CASSLVGGNGHTF. Full variable domain (missing parts from reference TRBV7-6 and TRBJ1-2): GAGVSQSPRYKVTKRGQDVALRCDPISGHVSLYWYRQALGQGPEFLTYFNYEAQQDKSGLPNDRFSAERPEGSISTLTIQRTEQRDSAMYRCASSLVGGNGHTFGSGTRLTVV.